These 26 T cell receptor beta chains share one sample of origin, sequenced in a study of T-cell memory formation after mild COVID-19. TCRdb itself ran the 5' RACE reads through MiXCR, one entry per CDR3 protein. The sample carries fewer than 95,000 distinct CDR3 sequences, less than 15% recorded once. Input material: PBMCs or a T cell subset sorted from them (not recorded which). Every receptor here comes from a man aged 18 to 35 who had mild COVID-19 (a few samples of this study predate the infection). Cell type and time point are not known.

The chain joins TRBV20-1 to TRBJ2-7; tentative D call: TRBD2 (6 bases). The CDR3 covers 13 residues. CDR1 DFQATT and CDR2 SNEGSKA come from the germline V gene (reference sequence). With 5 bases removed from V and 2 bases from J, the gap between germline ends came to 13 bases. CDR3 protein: CSASPPGAYEQYF. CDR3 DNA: TGCAGTGCTTCCCCCCCGGGAGCCTACGAGCAGTACTTC.

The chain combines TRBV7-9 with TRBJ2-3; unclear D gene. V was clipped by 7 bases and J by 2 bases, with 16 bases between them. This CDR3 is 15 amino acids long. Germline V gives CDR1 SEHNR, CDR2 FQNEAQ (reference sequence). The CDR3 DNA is TGTGCCAGCATCCCCTCCGAGGTCCTCACAGATACGCAGTATTTT. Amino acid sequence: CASIPSEVLTDTQYF.

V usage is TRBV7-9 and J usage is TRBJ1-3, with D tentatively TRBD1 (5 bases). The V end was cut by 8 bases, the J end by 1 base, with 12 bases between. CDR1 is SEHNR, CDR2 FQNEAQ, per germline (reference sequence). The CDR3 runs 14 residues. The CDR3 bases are TGTGCCAGCCCACCGGGGGATTCTGGAAACACCATATATTTT. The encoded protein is CASPPGDSGNTIYF.

In nucleotides, the CDR3 is TGCGCCAGCAGCTTGCTAGACAGCTTATACGAGCAGTACTTC. This gives the protein CASSLLDSLYEQYF. The rearrangement links TRBV5-1 to TRBJ2-7; the D gene is possibly TRBD1 (5 bases). CDR1 is SGHRS, CDR2 YFSETQ, per germline. V was pared by 1 base and J by 4 bases, with 12 bases between. This CDR3 has 14 amino acids.

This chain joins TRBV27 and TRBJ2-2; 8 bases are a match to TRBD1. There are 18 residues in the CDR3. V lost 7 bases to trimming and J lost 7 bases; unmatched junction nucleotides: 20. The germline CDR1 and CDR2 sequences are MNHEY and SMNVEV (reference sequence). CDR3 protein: CASTPWGDRGLTDGELFF. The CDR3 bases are TGTGCCAGCACACCTTGGGGAGACAGGGGTTTAACAGACGGGGAGCTGTTTTTT.

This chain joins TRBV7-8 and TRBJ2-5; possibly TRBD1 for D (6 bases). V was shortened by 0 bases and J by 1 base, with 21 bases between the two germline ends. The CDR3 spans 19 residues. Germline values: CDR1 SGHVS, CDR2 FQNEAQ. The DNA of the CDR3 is TGTGCCAGCAGCTTAGCGAGGGTAAAGACAGGAGAATTCCAAGAGACCCAGTACTTC. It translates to CASSLARVKTGEFQETQYF.

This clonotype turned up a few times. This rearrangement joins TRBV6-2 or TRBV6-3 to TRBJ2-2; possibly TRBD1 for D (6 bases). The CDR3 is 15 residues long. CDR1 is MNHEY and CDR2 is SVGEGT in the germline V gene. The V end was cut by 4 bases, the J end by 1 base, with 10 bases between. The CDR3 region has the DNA TGTGCCAGCAGTTTTACAGGGTGGAACACCGGGGAGCTGTTTTTT. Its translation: CASSFTGWNTGELFF.

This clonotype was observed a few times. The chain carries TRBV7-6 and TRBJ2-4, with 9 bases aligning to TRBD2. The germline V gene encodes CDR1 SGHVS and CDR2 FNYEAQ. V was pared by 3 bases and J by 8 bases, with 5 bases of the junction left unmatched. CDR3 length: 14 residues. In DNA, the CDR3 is TGTGCCAGCAGCTTCCAAGCGGGGGGTGACATTCAGTACTTC. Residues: CASSFQAGGDIQYF.

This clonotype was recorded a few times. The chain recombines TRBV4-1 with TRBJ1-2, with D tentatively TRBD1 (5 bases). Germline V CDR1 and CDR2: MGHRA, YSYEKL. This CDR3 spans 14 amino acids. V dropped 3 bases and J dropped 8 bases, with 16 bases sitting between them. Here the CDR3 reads CASSHRALGTGYTF. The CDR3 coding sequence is TGCGCCAGCAGCCATAGGGCCCTTGGGACCGGCTACACCTTC.

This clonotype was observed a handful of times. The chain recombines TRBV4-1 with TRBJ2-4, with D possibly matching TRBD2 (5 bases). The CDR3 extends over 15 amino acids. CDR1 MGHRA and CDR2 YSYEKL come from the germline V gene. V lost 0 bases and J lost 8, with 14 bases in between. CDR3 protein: CASSQEDGHGDIQYF. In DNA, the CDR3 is TGCGCCAGCAGCCAAGAGGACGGCCACGGGGACATTCAGTACTTC.

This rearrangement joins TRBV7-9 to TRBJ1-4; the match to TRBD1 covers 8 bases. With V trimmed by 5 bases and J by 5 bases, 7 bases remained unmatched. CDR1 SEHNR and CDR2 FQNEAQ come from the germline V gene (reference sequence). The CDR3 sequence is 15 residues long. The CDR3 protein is CASSVRQGWNEKLFF. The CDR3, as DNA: TGTGCCAGCAGCGTAAGACAGGGGTGGAATGAAAAACTGTTTTTT.

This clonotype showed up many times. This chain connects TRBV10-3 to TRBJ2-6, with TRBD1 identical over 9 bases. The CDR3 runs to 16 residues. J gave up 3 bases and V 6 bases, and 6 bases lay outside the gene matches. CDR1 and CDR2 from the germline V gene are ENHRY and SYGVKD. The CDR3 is CAISGTGQGGANVLTF. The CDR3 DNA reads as TGTGCCATCAGCGGGACAGGGCAAGGTGGGGCCAACGTCCTGACTTTC.

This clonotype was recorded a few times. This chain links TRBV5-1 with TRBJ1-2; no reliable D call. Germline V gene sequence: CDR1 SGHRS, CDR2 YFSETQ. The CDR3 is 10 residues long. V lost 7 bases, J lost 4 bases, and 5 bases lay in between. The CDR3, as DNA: TGCGCCAGCCTCATCTATGGCTACACCTTC. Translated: CASLIYGYTF.

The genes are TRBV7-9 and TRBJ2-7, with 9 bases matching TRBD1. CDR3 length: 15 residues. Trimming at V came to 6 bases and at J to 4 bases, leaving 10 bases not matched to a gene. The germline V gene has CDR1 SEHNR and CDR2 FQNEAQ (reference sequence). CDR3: CASSQPGQGRYEQYF. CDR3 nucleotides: TGTGCCAGCAGTCAACCGGGACAGGGTCGGTACGAGCAGTACTTC.

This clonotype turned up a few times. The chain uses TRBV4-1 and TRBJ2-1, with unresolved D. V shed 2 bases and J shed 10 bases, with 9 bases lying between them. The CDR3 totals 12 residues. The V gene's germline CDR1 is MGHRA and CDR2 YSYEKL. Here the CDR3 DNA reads TGCGCCAGCAGCCAATTAAGGGAAGAGCAGTTCTTC. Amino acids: CASSQLREEQFF.

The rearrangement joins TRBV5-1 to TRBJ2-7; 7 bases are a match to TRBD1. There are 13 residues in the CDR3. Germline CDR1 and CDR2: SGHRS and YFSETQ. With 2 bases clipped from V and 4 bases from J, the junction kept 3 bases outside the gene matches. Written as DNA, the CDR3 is TGCGCCAGCAGCTTAAGGGGGCTATACGAGCAGTACTTC. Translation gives CASSLRGLYEQYF.

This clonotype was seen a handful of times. CDR3 residues: CASSLYREGLQETQYF. CDR3 DNA sequence: TGTGCCAGCAGTTTATATCGCGAGGGGCTTCAAGAGACCCAGTACTTC. This chain joins TRBV28 and TRBJ2-5, with D possibly called TRBD1 or TRBD2 (5 bases each). The ends were cut back, 1 base at V and 2 bases at J, with 14 bases in the middle. Germline V gene sequence: CDR1 MDHEN, CDR2 SYDVKM. The CDR3 runs 16 residues. The entire variable domain, with the rest obtained from reference TRBV28 and TRBJ2-5, is as follows: DVKVTQSSRYLVKRTGEKVFLECVQDMDHENMFWYRQDPGLGLRLIYFSYDVKMKEKGDIPEGYSVSREKKERFSLILESASTNQTSMYLCASSLYREGLQETQYFGPGTRLLVL.

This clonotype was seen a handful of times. The chain's CDR3 is CASSVGTGRTEAFF. The DNA for the CDR3 is TGTGCCAGCAGTGTAGGGACAGGGAGGACTGAAGCTTTCTTT. The genes are TRBV2 and TRBJ1-1; 9 bases are shared with TRBD1. V lost 4 bases to trimming and J lost 5 bases; unmatched junction nucleotides: 5. The CDR3 covers 14 residues. The germline CDR1 and CDR2 sequences are SNHLY and FYNNEI. Drawing the rest from reference TRBV2 and TRBJ1-1, the complete variable domain is EPEVTQTPSHQVTQMGQEVILRCVPISNHLYFYWYRQILGQKVEFLVSFYNNEISEKSEIFDDQFSVERPDGSNFTLKIRSTKLEDSAMYFCASSVGTGRTEAFFGQGTRLTVV.

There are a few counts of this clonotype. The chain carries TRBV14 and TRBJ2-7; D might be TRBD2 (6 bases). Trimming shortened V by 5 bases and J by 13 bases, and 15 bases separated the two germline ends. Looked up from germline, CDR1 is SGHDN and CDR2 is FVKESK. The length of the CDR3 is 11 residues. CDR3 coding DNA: TGTGCCAGCAGCGGGGGACTTTTGTGCTACTTC. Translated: CASSGGLLCYF.

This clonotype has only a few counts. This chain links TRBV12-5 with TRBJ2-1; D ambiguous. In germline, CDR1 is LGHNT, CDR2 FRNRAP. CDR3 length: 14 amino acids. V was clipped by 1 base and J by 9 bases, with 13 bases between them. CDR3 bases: TGTGCTAGTGGTTTGGGGACCATCGTCGGTGAGCAGTTCTTC. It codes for CASGLGTIVGEQFF.

The CDR3 reads CASSSQFRQGPTRGQYF. The CDR3 bases are TGCGCCAGCAGCTCCCAATTTCGACAGGGACCTACGAGGGGGCAGTACTTC. The V call is TRBV4-1, the J call TRBJ2-7; 7 nucleotides match TRBD1. Germline CDR1 is MGHRA and CDR2 is YSYEKL. The CDR3 sequence is 17 residues long. The V gene end was trimmed by 5 bases and the J gene end by 9 bases; junction bases not matched to a gene: 22.

CDR3 loop: CASSPSLDNQPQHF. The CDR3 bases are TGTGCCAGCAGCCCCTCCTTGGACAATCAGCCCCAGCATTTT. The chain couples TRBV7-9 to TRBJ1-5; D uncertain. Per the germline V gene, CDR1 is SEHNR and CDR2 is FQNEAQ (reference sequence). Trimming removed 5 bases from V and 3 bases from J, with 11 bases in between. The CDR3 is made up of 14 amino acids.

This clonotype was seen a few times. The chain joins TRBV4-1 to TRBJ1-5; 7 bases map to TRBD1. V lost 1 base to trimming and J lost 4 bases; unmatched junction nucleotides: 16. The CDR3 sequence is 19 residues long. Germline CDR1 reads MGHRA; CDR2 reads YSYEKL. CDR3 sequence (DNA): TGCGCCAGCAGCCAAGGAGGCCCGGGACAGTCTCCTTCAAATCAGCCCCAGCATTTT. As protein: CASSQGGPGQSPSNQPQHF.

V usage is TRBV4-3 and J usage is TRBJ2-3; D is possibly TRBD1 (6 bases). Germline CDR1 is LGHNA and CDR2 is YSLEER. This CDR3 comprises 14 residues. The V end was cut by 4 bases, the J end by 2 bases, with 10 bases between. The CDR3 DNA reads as TGCGCCAGCAGCCTCGGACAGTACACAGATACGCAGTATTTT. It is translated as CASSLGQYTDTQYF.

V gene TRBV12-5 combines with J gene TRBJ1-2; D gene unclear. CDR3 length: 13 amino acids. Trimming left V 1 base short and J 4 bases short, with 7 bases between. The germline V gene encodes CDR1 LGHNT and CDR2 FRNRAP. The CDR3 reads CASGLDRFYGYTF. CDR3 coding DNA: TGTGCTAGTGGTTTGGACCGATTCTATGGCTACACCTTC.

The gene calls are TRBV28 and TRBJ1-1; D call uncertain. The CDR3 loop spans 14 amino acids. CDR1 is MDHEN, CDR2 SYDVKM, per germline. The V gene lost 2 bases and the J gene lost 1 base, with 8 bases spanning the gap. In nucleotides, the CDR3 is TGTGCCAGCAGTTTACCCCGTTCGAACACTGAAGCTTTCTTT. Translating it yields CASSLPRSNTEAFF.